The 2 T cell receptor beta chains presented below share a single source sample, sequenced in a study of technical replicates of blood from a few donors. Repertoires were generated with immunoSEQ multiplex PCR, while TCRdb's copy carries only in-frame clones and drops some. The data show about 83,000 clones, roughly nine tenths seen once. What was sequenced was T cells isolated from PBMCs. These receptors originate from a human donor in good health.

The chain links TRBV28 to TRBJ2-7, with 10 bases identical to TRBD1. V trimming: 5 bases; J trimming: 4 bases; junction bases outside the gene matches: 8. The CDR3 consists of 15 residues. Germline V gives CDR1 MDHEN, CDR2 SYDVKM. The CDR3 region is CASSPIDRGLYEQYF. The CDR3 coding sequence is TGTGCCAGCAGTCCGATAGACAGGGGGCTGTACGAGCAGTACTTC.

J is TRBJ2-7 and V is TRBV11-1; 8 bases align to TRBD1. This CDR3 has 15 amino acids. Germline values: CDR1 SGHAT, CDR2 FQDESV (reference sequence). V gave up 0 bases and J gave up 0 bases; unmatched junction bases: 1. The CDR3 DNA is TGTGCCAGCAGCTTAGCGGACAGGGACTCCTACGAGCAGTACTTC. Residues: CASSLADRDSYEQYF.